The 8 T cell receptor beta chains below come from one sample, sequenced in a study of identifying expanded T cells in peripheral blood. Some clones are missing from TCRdb's copy, which holds only in-frame ones; the method was immunoSEQ multiplex PCR. The sample contains approximately 100,000 clones, 88% of which appear only once. Sequencing was done on a sample of blood. Source of these receptors: a person aged 18-70 years in good health.

CDR3: CASSILGTGGNTEAFF. The CDR3 DNA reads TGTGCCAGTAGTATCCTCGGGACAGGGGGGAACACTGAAGCTTTCTTT. The genes are TRBV19 and TRBJ1-1, with 11 positions matching TRBD1. V trimming: 3 bases; J trimming: 1 base; junction bases outside the gene matches: 4. Germline V gene lookup returns CDR1 LNHDA and CDR2 SQIVND (reference sequence). There are 16 residues in the CDR3.

The V and J genes are TRBV27 and TRBJ1-2; D may be TRBD1 (5 bases). CDR3 length: 14 amino acids. The V end lost 2 bases, the J end lost 4 bases, and 11 bases lay between the germline ends. Germline CDR1 MNHEY, CDR2 SMNVEV (reference sequence). CDR3 nucleotides: TGTGCCAGCAGTTTAATCAGGGATGCCTATGGCTACACCTTC. It codes for CASSLIRDAYGYTF.

In its sample, this clone was seen a few times. This rearrangement joins TRBV14 to TRBJ1-5, with D possibly TRBD1 on 6 matching bases. The V and J ends lost 4 bases and 4 bases respectively, with 14 bases between them. Germline V gene data show CDR1 as SGHDN and CDR2 as FVKESK. This CDR3 has 15 amino acids. The CDR3, as DNA: TGTGCCAGCAGCCCTAGGGGGAAACCTAATCAGCCCCAGCATTTT. Translating gives CASSPRGKPNQPQHF.

The V gene is TRBV7-8, the J gene TRBJ2-6; D not resolved. In germline, CDR1 is SGHVS, CDR2 FQNEAQ. The V end was cut by 5 bases, the J end by 2 bases, with 7 bases between. CDR3 length equals 14 residues. The CDR3 here is CASSTRTGANVLTF. The DNA of the CDR3 is TGTGCCAGCAGCACGCGAACTGGGGCCAACGTCCTGACTTTC.

The J gene is TRBJ2-5, the V gene TRBV28; D remains ambiguous. V lost 5 bases, J lost 2 bases, and 12 bases lay in between. The CDR3 spans 14 residues. From germline, CDR1 is MDHEN and CDR2 SYDVKM. The CDR3 spells CASSTRTGQETQYF. In nucleotides, the CDR3 is TGTGCCAGCAGTACCAGGACCGGGCAAGAGACCCAGTACTTC.

The chain links TRBV2 to TRBJ1-6, with TRBD1 matching 7 bases. Germline trimming cut 7 bases from V and 4 bases from J; bases unmatched to any gene: 4. Germline assignment: CDR1 SNHLY and CDR2 FYNNEI. This CDR3 is 14 amino acids long. The CDR3 spells CASISGQYNSPLHF. The DNA of the CDR3 is TGTGCCAGCATATCGGGACAGTATAATTCACCCCTCCACTTT.

This chain links TRBV27 with TRBJ2-1, with unresolved D. Looked up from germline, CDR1 is MNHEY and CDR2 is SMNVEV (reference sequence). The CDR3 has 16 amino acids. Trimming cost V 0 bases and J 0 bases, with 9 bases left between them. The CDR3 loop is CASSLSLSVSYNEQFF. The CDR3 coding sequence is TGTGCCAGCAGTTTATCGTTGTCAGTCTCCTACAATGAGCAGTTCTTC.

The rearrangement links TRBV6-6 to TRBJ1-6, with 10 bases that match TRBD1. V lost 6 bases, J lost 6 bases, and 5 bases stayed unmatched. The V gene's germline CDR1 is MNHNY and CDR2 SVGAGI (reference sequence). CDR3 length: 15 amino acids. CDR3 loop: CASSGTGDSNSPLHF. The CDR3 DNA is TGTGCCAGCAGCGGGACAGGGGACTCTAATTCACCCCTCCACTTT.